The 18 T cell receptor beta chains in this list originate from one sample, sequenced in a study of blood T cell repertoires in COVID-19. Here immunoSEQ multiplex PCR was the method, and the copy in TCRdb shows in-frame clones only, minus some. The data show some 250,000 clones, with around 89% seen just once and 8.8% held by the top ten. The sequenced sample was PBMCs or T cells enriched from blood (not recorded which). These receptor sequences come from a man in his forties or fifties who had recovered from COVID-19.

The rearrangement joins TRBV5-1 to TRBJ2-5; D call uncertain. Germline lookup yields CDR1 SGHRS and CDR2 YFSETQ. The CDR3 runs 14 residues. Trimming removed 5 bases at V and 0 bases at J, with 11 bases between. CDR3 region: CASSFQRDQETQYF. CDR3 in DNA: TGCGCCAGCAGTTTCCAGCGCGACCAAGAGACCCAGTACTTC.

The rearrangement uses TRBV19 and TRBJ1-4; 9 bases line up with TRBD1. Looked up from germline, CDR1 is LNHDA and CDR2 is SQIVND (reference sequence). J gave up 5 bases and V 2 bases, and 3 bases lay outside the gene matches. The CDR3 has 15 residues. CDR3 sequence reads: CASSITGTGNEKLFF. CDR3 bases: TGTGCCAGTAGTATAACGGGGACAGGGAATGAAAAACTGTTTTTT. The entire variable domain, with the rest obtained from reference TRBV19 and TRBJ1-4, is as follows: DGGITQSPKYLFRKEGQNVTLSCEQNLNHDAMYWYRQDPGQGLRLIYYSQIVNDFQKGDIAEGYSVSREKKESFPLTVTSAQKNPTAFYLCASSITGTGNEKLFFGSGTQLSVL.

V gene TRBV5-4 combines with J gene TRBJ2-3; possible D gene TRBD2, 5 bases. Trimming cost V 3 bases and J 1 base, with 18 bases left between them. This CDR3 region has 17 residues. Germline V gives CDR1 SGHNT, CDR2 YYREEE (reference sequence). The DNA of the CDR3 is TGTGCCAGCAGCTCGGGGATCGTGGCGGGCCGCACAGATACGCAGTATTTT. This gives the protein CASSSGIVAGRTDTQYF.

The chain uses TRBV6-5 and TRBJ2-7; TRBD1 matches at 8 bases. The germline gives CDR1 MNHEY, CDR2 SVGAGI. The CDR3 totals 14 residues. V lost 5 bases, J lost 0 bases, and 3 bases stayed unmatched. CDR3 bases: TGTGCCAGCAGTCGGGACAGGAGCTCCTACGAGCAGTACTTC. Its protein is CASSRDRSSYEQYF.

This sequence joins TRBV29-1 and TRBJ1-1; 7 bases are a match to TRBD1. The CDR3 spans 11 residues. Germline loops: CDR1 SQVTM, CDR2 ANQGSEA. Germline trimming cut 6 bases from V and 4 bases from J; bases unmatched to any gene: 2. As DNA, the CDR3 is TGCAGCGTATACAGGGGCACTGAAGCTTTCTTT. Amino acid sequence: CSVYRGTEAFF.

This rearrangement joins TRBV5-8 to TRBJ1-1; TRBD1 agrees at 10 bases. The CDR3 length is 13 residues. Germline V lookup: CDR1 SGHTS, CDR2 YDEGEE. The J segment lost 6 bases and the V segment lost 2 bases, leaving 1 base of the junction unmatched. As DNA, the CDR3 is TGTGCCAGCAGCTTAGGACAGGGGGCTGAAGCTTTCTTT. It specifies CASSLGQGAEAFF. The full variable domain, completed using reference TRBV5-8 and TRBJ1-1, is EAGVTQSPTHLIKTRGQQATLRCSPISGHTSVYWYQQALGLGLQFLLWYDEGEERNRGNFPPRFSGRQFPNYSSELNVNALELEDSALYLCASSLGQGAEAFFGQGTRLTVV.

The J gene is TRBJ1-6, the V gene TRBV7-3, with TRBD1 identical over 7 bases. Germline V CDR1 and CDR2: SGHTA, FQGTGA. The CDR3 length is 17 residues. V dropped 3 bases and J dropped 0; count of bases not matched to a gene: 5. The DNA for the CDR3 is TGTGCCAGCAGCTTGACGGGACAGAGCTCCTATAATTCACCCCTCCACTTT. It translates to CASSLTGQSSYNSPLHF. Full variable domain (missing parts from reference TRBV7-3 and TRBJ1-6): GAGVSQTPSNKVTEKGKYVELRCDPISGHTALYWYRQSLGQGPEFLIYFQGTGAADDSGLPNDRFFAVRPEGSVSTLKIQRTERGDSAVYLCASSLTGQSSYNSPLHFGNGTRLTVT.

J is TRBJ2-5 and V is TRBV28; 8 bases line up with TRBD2. The germline V gene encodes CDR1 MDHEN and CDR2 SYDVKM. The CDR3 contains 16 residues. Unmatched junction bases numbered 11, after V lost 3 bases and J lost 5 bases. DNA for the CDR3: TGTGCCAGCAGTTTCGGTAGCGGGGCACAAGAGGAGACCCAGTACTTC. This codes for CASSFGSGAQEETQYF.

The chain carries TRBV5-1 and TRBJ2-7; 13 bases agree with TRBD2. Germline values: CDR1 SGHRS, CDR2 YFSETQ. The CDR3 contains 16 residues. V was clipped by 0 bases and J by 3 bases; unmatched bases: 3. The CDR3: CASSLEGLAGIYEQYF. The CDR3 DNA sequence: TGCGCCAGCAGCTTGGAGGGACTAGCGGGGATCTACGAGCAGTACTTC.

The V and J genes are TRBV4-2 and TRBJ2-1; weak D call: TRBD1 (7 bases). In germline, CDR1 is LGHNA, CDR2 YNFKEQ. The V gene lost 4 bases and the J gene lost 4 bases, with 17 bases spanning the gap. The CDR3 consists of 16 residues. CDR3 region: CASSRVEGAGYNEQFF. The CDR3 nucleotides read TGTGCCAGCAGCCGCGTGGAGGGGGCCGGTTACAATGAGCAGTTCTTC.

This clone was counted between two and nine times. The CDR3 sequence is CASKLTRFWTGELFF. CDR3 in DNA: TGTGCCAGCAAGCTCACCCGTTTTTGGACCGGGGAGCTGTTTTTT. The rearrangement uses TRBV2 and TRBJ2-2, with D unresolved. Trimming took off 7 bases at V and 5 bases at J, with 17 bases between the two ends. The CDR3 length is 15 residues. Per the germline V gene, CDR1 is SNHLY and CDR2 is FYNNEI.

The rearrangement links TRBV6-5 to TRBJ1-2; 7 nucleotides line up with TRBD1. V gave up 2 bases and J gave up 3 bases; unmatched junction bases: 9. From germline, CDR1 is MNHEY and CDR2 SVGAGI. This CDR3 spans 16 amino acids. CDR3: CASSYQGQNYYYGYTF. Here the CDR3 DNA reads TGTGCCAGCAGTTACCAGGGACAGAACTACTACTATGGCTACACCTTC.

V and J are TRBV3-1 (or the pseudogene TRBV3-2) and TRBJ1-4; D uncertain. Germline CDR1 and CDR2: LGHDT and YNNKEL (reference sequence). CDR3 size: 12 residues. V was clipped by 5 bases and J by 8 bases, with 9 bases between them. In DNA form, the CDR3 reads TGTGCCAGCAGCACCCCGACAGAAAAACTGTTTTTT. Its translation is CASSTPTEKLFF.

This clone was detected once. The CDR3 here is CASSPRGGTSGETQYF. The CDR3 DNA is TGTGCCAGCAGCCCGAGGGGGGGGACTAGCGGCGAGACCCAGTACTTC. The rearrangement links TRBV9 to TRBJ2-5; TRBD2 matches 11 bases. V was pared by 4 bases and J by 5 bases, with 10 bases of the junction left unmatched. The V gene's germline CDR1 is SGDLS and CDR2 YYNGEE. The CDR3 is 16 residues long. Combining the CDR3 with reference TRBV9 and TRBJ2-5 gives the whole variable domain DSGVTQTPKHLITATGQRVTLRCSPRSGDLSVYWYQQSLDQGLQFLIQYYNGEERAKGNILERFSAQQFPDLHSELNLSSLELGDSALYFCASSPRGGTSGETQYFGPGTRLLVL.

This clone was seen a few times. The sample has other DNA sequences that encode this CDR3 too. The chain has TRBV5-1 and TRBJ1-5; D unresolved. The CDR3 contains 15 residues. Per the germline V gene, CDR1 is SGHRS and CDR2 is YFSETQ. V shed 1 base and J shed 3 bases, with 11 bases lying between them. The CDR3 coding sequence is TGCGCCAGCAGCTTGCTGGGAGTCTCCAATCAGCCCCAGCATTTT. It encodes CASSLLGVSNQPQHF.

V usage is TRBV15 and J usage is TRBJ2-7, with TRBD2 identical over 7 bases. Germline CDR1 reads LNHNV; CDR2 reads YYDKDF (reference sequence). V trimming: 0 bases; J trimming: 2 bases; junction bases outside the gene matches: 7. The CDR3 contains 16 residues. The CDR3 DNA follows: TGTGCCACCAGCAGAGATTTTACGGGAGGAACCTACGAGCAGTACTTC. This encodes CATSRDFTGGTYEQYF.

The chain is built from TRBV30 and TRBJ1-2; 10 bases agree with TRBD1. Germline lookup yields CDR1 GTSNPN and CDR2 SVGIG (reference sequence). This CDR3 comprises 16 residues. V gave up 1 base and J gave up 8 bases; unmatched junction bases: 13. CDR3 residues: CAWSDYGQGVARGYTF. Written as DNA, the CDR3 is TGTGCCTGGAGTGACTATGGACAGGGGGTCGCTAGAGGCTACACCTTC.

The rearrangement joins TRBV7-6 to TRBJ2-3, with D maybe TRBD2 (6 bases). Trimming took 1 base from V and 3 from J, leaving 11 bases between them. The CDR3 runs 15 residues. Looked up from germline, CDR1 is SGHVS and CDR2 is FNYEAQ. CDR3 nucleotide sequence: TGTGCCAGCAGCTTAGAACTAGCCGTTACAGATACGCAGTATTTT. Translating it yields CASSLELAVTDTQYF.